This is a list of T cell receptor beta chains from one sample in a study of control samples from healthy donors and cancer patients. Clones were sequenced by immunoSEQ multiplex PCR, and TCRdb holds only the in-frame ones, with some missing. The sample records around 130,000 clones, 85% to 95% being singletons. The sample consisted of PBMCs. These receptors were obtained from a man in his forties or fifties with head and neck cancer. The CDR3 runs from the conserved cysteine through the conserved F or W.

len: 14
v_gene: TRBV19
CDR3aa: CASSRLDSGNTIYF

len: 15
v_gene: TRBV3-1/TRBV3-2
CDR3aa: CASRLGLAGGLEQYF

len: 13
v_gene: TRBV7-6
CDR3aa: CASSLDSMAEAFF

len: 13
v_gene: TRBV19
CDR3aa: CASTFRPGDTIYF

len: 13
v_gene: TRBV10-2
CDR3aa: CASRFTVSYEQYF

len: 11
v_gene: TRBV6-1
CDR3aa: CASSEAYEQYF

len: 12
v_gene: TRBV12-3/TRBV12-4
CDR3aa: CASRPNQDTQYF

len: 16
v_gene: TRBV5-1
CDR3aa: CASSPAGGQDNSPLHF

len: 14
v_gene: TRBV5-5
CDR3aa: CASSLGGLTDTQYF

len: 11
v_gene: TRBV5-6
CDR3aa: CASSLVGEQYF

len: 16
v_gene: TRBV7-9
CDR3aa: CASSPGRQGGQETQYF

len: 17
v_gene: TRBV7-3
CDR3aa: CASSPTSGAGGQNEQFF

len: 12
v_gene: TRBV30
CDR3aa: CAWSNQRETQYF

len: 14
v_gene: TRBV3-1/TRBV3-2
CDR3aa: CASSQTDRVYGYTF

len: 15
v_gene: TRBV6-5
CDR3aa: CASSYGGTGNTEAFF

len: 16
v_gene: TRBV5-6
CDR3aa: CASSLGIATAGNTIYF

len: 20
v_gene: TRBV6-6
CDR3aa: CASSPGGALFTSPFNQPQHF

len: 15
v_gene: TRBV5-1
CDR3aa: CASSFDRGRAGTQYF

len: 14
v_gene: TRBV28
CDR3aa: CASSPFGLWTEAFF

len: 15
v_gene: TRBV7-9
CDR3aa: CASSFTDRANSPLHF

len: 13
v_gene: TRBV19
CDR3aa: CASGGQGNYGYTF

len: 18
v_gene: TRBV4-1
CDR3aa: CASSQASGGTGRGETQYF

len: 13
v_gene: TRBV6-5
CDR3aa: CASSYSSNQPQHF

len: 15
v_gene: TRBV28
CDR3aa: CAERRQKGAGYEQYF

len: 16
v_gene: TRBV5-1
CDR3aa: CASSLDLIKGGNIQYF

len: 14
v_gene: TRBV20-1
CDR3aa: CSASKGTGNTEAFF

len: 15
v_gene: TRBV28
CDR3aa: CASSERTGGNYGYTF

len: 15
v_gene: TRBV7-2
CDR3aa: CASSLAGPRVGEQFF

len: 17
v_gene: TRBV18
CDR3aa: CASSPLHRGGANEKLFF

len: 11
v_gene: TRBV30
CDR3aa: CAWSRGDGYTF

len: 14
v_gene: TRBV5-1
CDR3aa: CASSWETGIQPQHF

len: 13
v_gene: TRBV28
CDR3aa: CASTTGSGLTQYF

len: 12
v_gene: TRBV5-8
CDR3aa: CASSRRDFTQYF

len: 15
v_gene: TRBV7-6
CDR3aa: CASGEDRVQSYEQYF

len: 17
v_gene: TRBV9
CDR3aa: CASSERGGSGGLNEQFF

len: 13
v_gene: TRBV4-3
CDR3aa: CASSQWGGVSQYF

len: 16
v_gene: TRBV28
CDR3aa: CASSQQGASSNQPQHF

len: 16
v_gene: TRBV3-1/TRBV3-2
CDR3aa: CASRVSRAGPNYGYTF

len: 14
v_gene: TRBV6-5
CDR3aa: CASSFLGVAGELFF

len: 19
v_gene: TRBV7-9
CDR3aa: CASSLGWQGAKIGNQPQHF